This T cell receptor beta chain was identified in a study of T cell responses to AZD1222 COVID-19 vaccine. As for this clone: Its cognate antigen is unknown.

Study-wide results and caveats: White British people made up most donors, females outnumbered males, and clonal diversity was possibly underestimated.

Doses given second, at about 4 or about 12 weeks, were pooled. Clones were sequenced by immunoSEQ multiplex PCR, and TCRdb holds only the in-frame ones, with some missing. The table has some 110,000 clones, more than 70% seen once. V was trimmed by 6 bases and J by 5 bases, leaving 17 bases between them. From germline, CDR1 is MNHEY and CDR2 SMNVEV (reference sequence). The CDR3 is 14 residues long. Source: peripheral blood, taken 28 days after the second AZD1222 dose. The gene calls are TRBV27 and TRBJ2-7, with D perhaps matching TRBD2 (6 bases). This sequence was found in an adult who received the AZD1222 COVID-19 vaccine. Written as DNA, the CDR3 is TGTGCCAGCAGGGGGGGAACACACGGGCACGAGCAGTACTTC. Translating gives CASRGGTHGHEQYF.